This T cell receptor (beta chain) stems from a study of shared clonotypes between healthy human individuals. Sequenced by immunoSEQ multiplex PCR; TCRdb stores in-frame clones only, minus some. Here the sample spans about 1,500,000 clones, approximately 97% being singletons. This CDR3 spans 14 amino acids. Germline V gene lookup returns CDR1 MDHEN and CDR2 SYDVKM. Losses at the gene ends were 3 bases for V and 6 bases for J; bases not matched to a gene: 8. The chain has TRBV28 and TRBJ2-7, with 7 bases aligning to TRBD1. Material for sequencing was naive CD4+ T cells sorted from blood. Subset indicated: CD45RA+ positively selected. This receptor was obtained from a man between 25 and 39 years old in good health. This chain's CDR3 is CASSFPDRAGEQYF. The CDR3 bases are TGTGCCAGCAGTTTTCCAGACAGGGCCGGCGAGCAGTACTTC.